One and the same sample provided the 9 T cell receptor beta chains below, sequenced in a study of shared clonotypes between healthy human individuals. Clones were read by immunoSEQ multiplex PCR, and TCRdb kept only the in-frame ones, dropping some. The top ten clones hold roughly a tenth of a sample with around 350,000 clones, roughly 80% of them seen once. Sequencing was done on a sample of memory CD4+ T cells sorted from blood. Regarding subset: CD45RA-negative fraction. The receptors here all came from a young man in good health.

The CDR3 DNA is TGCAGCGCCGCCTCGGGTAGCGGGAGGGTATGGGAGCAGTTCTTC. Its translation is CSAASGSGRVWEQFF. The chain carries TRBV29-1 and TRBJ2-1; 11 nucleotides agree with TRBD2. V shed 7 bases and J 10 bases; nucleotides not matched to a gene: 15. The germline V gene encodes CDR1 SQVTM and CDR2 ANQGSEA. This CDR3 contains 15 residues.

The V and J genes are TRBV2 and TRBJ1-3; D unclear. The CDR3 covers 13 residues. CDR1 is SNHLY, CDR2 FYNNEI, per germline. With 4 bases removed from V and 5 bases from J, the gap between germline ends came to 9 bases. The CDR3 protein is CASSAWGRNTIYF. CDR3 coding DNA: TGTGCCAGCAGTGCATGGGGAAGAAACACCATATATTTT.

In this sample, this clone turned up a few times. This chain connects TRBV6-5 to TRBJ1-2; the D is unclear. The CDR3 has 12 amino acids. V lost 7 bases and J lost 4, with 10 bases in between. The germline V gene encodes CDR1 MNHEY and CDR2 SVGAGI. CDR3 in amino acids: CASNEPGYGYTF. CDR3 coding DNA: TGTGCCAGCAATGAGCCAGGCTATGGCTACACCTTC.

This chain's CDR3 is CASSPGTSGRKQFF. The CDR3, as DNA: TGTGCCAGCAGCCCTGGGACTAGCGGGAGAAAGCAGTTCTTC. The genes are TRBV7-2 and TRBJ2-1, with 14 bases that match TRBD2. J gave up 11 bases and V 5 bases, and 5 bases lay outside the gene matches. The CDR3 runs 14 residues. Germline lookup yields CDR1 SGHTA and CDR2 FQGNSA.

This chain joins TRBV28 and TRBJ2-3; D is unclear. The CDR3 totals 14 residues. Trimming pared 7 bases from V and 0 bases from J, leaving 11 bases between. Germline CDR1 and CDR2: MDHEN and SYDVKM. CDR3 in amino acids: CASTHPDSTDTQYF. The CDR3 coding sequence is TGTGCCAGCACCCACCCGGATAGCACAGATACGCAGTATTTT.

This rearrangement joins TRBV11-2 to TRBJ2-1; D is ambiguous. The V and J ends lost 8 bases and 5 bases respectively, with 10 bases between them. CDR3 length: 12 amino acids. CDR1 and CDR2 (germline): SGHAT, FQNNGV. Written as DNA, the CDR3 is TGTGCCAGCTTGCTTGATGACAATGAGCAGTTCTTC. Its protein is CASLLDDNEQFF.

The V call is TRBV10-3, the J call TRBJ2-2; 7 bases line up with TRBD2. This CDR3 is built from 13 residues. With 11 bases clipped from V and 5 bases from J, the junction kept 8 bases outside the gene matches. Germline assignment: CDR1 ENHRY and CDR2 SYGVKD. CDR3 DNA: TGTGCCTCACGGGAGGAGGTAACCGGGGAGCTGTTTTTT. Protein product: CASREEVTGELFF.

The chain employs TRBV29-1 and TRBJ2-2; D not certain. Trimming removed 4 bases from V and 4 bases from J, with 10 bases in between. Germline V gene lookup returns CDR1 SQVTM and CDR2 ANQGSEA. This CDR3 has 13 residues. The CDR3 loop is CSVGTESTGELFF. The DNA for the CDR3 is TGCAGCGTTGGAACGGAGAGCACCGGGGAGCTGTTTTTT.

The chain couples TRBV13 to TRBJ2-1, with TRBD1 matching over 10 bases. CDR1 PRHDT and CDR2 FYEKMQ come from the germline V gene (reference sequence). CDR3 size: 15 residues. After removal of 5 bases from V and 7 bases from J, the junction contained 8 bases not matched to a gene. The CDR3 DNA is TGTGCCAGCAGCCCTCCGGGACAGGGGTATAATGAGCAGTTCTTC. Translating gives CASSPPGQGYNEQFF.